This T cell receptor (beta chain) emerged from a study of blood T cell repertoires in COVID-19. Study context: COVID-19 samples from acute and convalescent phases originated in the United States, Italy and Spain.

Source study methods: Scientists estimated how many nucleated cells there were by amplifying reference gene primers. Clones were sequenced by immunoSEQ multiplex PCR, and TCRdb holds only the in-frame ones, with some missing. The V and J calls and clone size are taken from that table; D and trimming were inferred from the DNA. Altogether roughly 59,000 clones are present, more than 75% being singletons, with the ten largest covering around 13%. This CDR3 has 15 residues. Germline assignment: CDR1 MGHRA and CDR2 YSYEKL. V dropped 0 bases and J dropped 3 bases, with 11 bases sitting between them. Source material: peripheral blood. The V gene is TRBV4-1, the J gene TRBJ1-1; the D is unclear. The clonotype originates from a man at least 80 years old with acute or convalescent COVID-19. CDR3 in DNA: TGCGCCAGCAGCCAAGATGCCGCGGCAGACACTGAAGCTTTCTTT. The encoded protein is CASSQDAAADTEAFF.